This entry lists 3 T cell receptor beta chains sequenced from one sample in a study of T cell changes during pregnancy in multiple sclerosis (dated by TCRdb to between 2018 and 2021). To prepare the library, the immunoSEQ multiplex PCR assay was applied. TCRdb's version of the immuneACCESS table is confined to in-frame rearrangements and falls short of the full clone set. An unresolved V gene accounts for under half of the shortfall where checked; the remainder is of unknown origin. This sample has around 44,000 clones in its table, and almost 95% of those were observed once. The top ten clones comprise roughly 8.7% of the sample. The source material was CD8+ T cells from peripheral blood mononuclear cells, sampled in the third trimester of pregnancy. All receptors derive from a female donor with multiple sclerosis, enrolled in a pregnancy study.

The V and J genes are TRBV29-1 and TRBJ2-1, with 7 nucleotides matching TRBD1. Germline values: CDR1 SQVTM, CDR2 ANQGSEA. The CDR3 loop spans 14 amino acids. With V trimmed by 0 bases and J by 10 bases, 9 bases remained unmatched. The CDR3 region has the DNA TGCAGCGTTGAAGATCTCCAGGGGGAGCGGGAGCAGTTCTTC. Amino acids: CSVEDLQGEREQFF.

The chain carries TRBV27 and TRBJ1-5; 9 nucleotides agree with TRBD1. V shed 6 bases and J 6 bases; nucleotides not matched to a gene: 9. Germline V gene sequence: CDR1 MNHEY, CDR2 SMNVEV (reference sequence). The CDR3 covers 15 residues. CDR3 bases: TGTGCCAGCAGCAGGGACAGGGTGGGTTCTCAGCCCCAGCATTTT. It encodes CASSRDRVGSQPQHF.

This clone is a singleton in its sample. The J gene is TRBJ2-7, the V gene TRBV4-1, with 9 positions matching TRBD2. Germline assignment: CDR1 MGHRA and CDR2 YSYEKL. This CDR3 spans 15 amino acids. V dropped 0 bases and J dropped 4; count of bases not matched to a gene: 4. The CDR3 loop is CASSQDPSGVYEQYF. The CDR3 coding sequence is TGCGCCAGCAGCCAAGATCCTAGCGGGGTTTACGAGCAGTACTTC.